These T cell receptor beta chains were read from a single sample in a study of lymphopenia after photon versus proton radiotherapy. Here immunoSEQ multiplex PCR was the method, and the copy in TCRdb shows in-frame clones only, minus some. The table has roughly 18,000 clones, 84% seen once. Material: peripheral blood, obtained from a patient treated with photon-based radiotherapy. The receptors derive from a woman in her forties or fifties with pancreatic cancer. Each CDR3 is given with its conserved first and last residue. A D gene is named only where the DNA matches it firmly. Size tells how often a clone was seen (once, few, many) or the class of an expanded clone, and some rows leave it out.

few	TRBV7-2	TRBJ2-1	TRBD1	CASSGTGGDEQFF	TGTGCCAGCAGCGGGACAGGGGGCGATGAGCAGTTCTTC
.	TRBV7-8	TRBJ1-2	.	CASSLGNPGGYTF	TGTGCCAGCAGCTTAGGAAATCCGGGTGGCTACACCTTC
.	TRBV9	TRBJ2-3	TRBD2	CASGLQSSGRGADTQYF	TGTGCCAGCGGCTTACAATCTAGCGGGAGAGGAGCAGATACGCAGTATTTT
once	TRBV6-1	TRBJ2-7	.	CASRQREQYF	TGTGCCAGCAGACAACGGGAGCAGTACTTC
.	TRBV6-1	TRBJ1-5	TRBD1	CASKVGTGINQPQHF	TGTGCCAGCAAGGTCGGGACAGGGATTAATCAGCCCCAGCATTTT
.	TRBV7-2	TRBJ2-1	TRBD1	CASSPRTGYNEQFF	TGTGCCAGCAGCCCCCGGACAGGTTACAATGAGCAGTTCTTC
.	TRBV11-3	TRBJ2-1	.	CASSLRARSEQFF	TGTGCCAGCAGCTTACGAGCGCGGTCTGAGCAGTTCTTC
.	TRBV10-2	TRBJ2-1	TRBD2	CASSFSAGGPGDEQFF	TGCGCCAGCAGTTTTTCAGCGGGAGGGCCCGGCGATGAGCAGTTCTTC
.	TRBV6-1	TRBJ2-5	TRBD1	CASSPPGQGMTQYF	TGTGCCAGCAGTCCACCGGGACAGGGAATGACCCAGTACTTC
once	TRBV6-1	TRBJ1-1	.	CASRLTGSEAFF	TGTGCCAGCAGACTGACAGGCTCTGAAGCTTTCTTT
.	TRBV29-1	TRBJ2-2	.	CSAGQNTGELFF	TGCAGCGCGGGACAGAACACCGGGGAGCTGTTTTTT
.	TRBV7-2	TRBJ2-1	TRBD1	CASSATTGVRFF	TGTGCCAGCAGCGCGACGACAGGGGTTCGGTTCTTC
.	TRBV5-6	TRBJ1-2	.	CASSLSGRTYGYTF	TGTGCCAGCAGCTTGAGCGGACGGACCTATGGCTACACCTTC
few	TRBV10-3	TRBJ2-5	.	CAISDPGETQYF	TGTGCCATCAGTGACCCTGGAGAGACCCAGTACTTC
.	TRBV29-1	TRBJ2-1	.	CSVENYVNNEQFF	TGCAGCGTTGAGAATTACGTTAACAATGAGCAGTTCTTC
once	TRBV29-1	TRBJ2-3	.	CSVEDHKSNTQYF	TGCAGCGTTGAAGATCATAAGAGTAATACGCAGTATTTT
once	TRBV6-5	TRBJ2-1	.	CASSYRGVHNEQFF	TGTGCCAGCAGTTACAGGGGAGTACACAATGAGCAGTTCTTC
few	TRBV5-4	TRBJ2-1	TRBD2	CASSRGLAGVGGLNEQFF	TGTGCCAGCAGCAGGGGACTAGCGGGAGTCGGGGGTCTCAATGAGCAGTTCTTC
.	TRBV9	TRBJ2-1	TRBD1	CASNLRDRGSPHEQFF	TGTGCCAGCAACTTACGGGACAGGGGATCCCCTCATGAGCAGTTCTTC
.	TRBV28	TRBJ1-1	.	CASSQTDRPEAFF	TGTGCCAGCAGTCAAACGGACAGACCTGAAGCTTTCTTT
.	TRBV5-6	TRBJ2-7	.	CASSLAAAGVSYEQYF	TGTGCCAGCAGCTTGGCCGCGGCAGGGGTCTCCTACGAGCAGTACTTC
.	TRBV19	TRBJ2-2	TRBD2	CASSTLAGVKTGELFF	TGTGCCAGTAGTACGCTAGCGGGAGTTAAAACCGGGGAGCTGTTTTTT
.	TRBV6-5	TRBJ1-2	.	CASSRDVGYTF	TGTGCCAGCAGTCGGGACGTCGGCTACACCTTC
.	TRBV5-1	TRBJ2-5	.	CASSLGPERAETQYF	TGCGCCAGCAGCTTGGGTCCGGAGCGGGCAGAGACCCAGTACTTC